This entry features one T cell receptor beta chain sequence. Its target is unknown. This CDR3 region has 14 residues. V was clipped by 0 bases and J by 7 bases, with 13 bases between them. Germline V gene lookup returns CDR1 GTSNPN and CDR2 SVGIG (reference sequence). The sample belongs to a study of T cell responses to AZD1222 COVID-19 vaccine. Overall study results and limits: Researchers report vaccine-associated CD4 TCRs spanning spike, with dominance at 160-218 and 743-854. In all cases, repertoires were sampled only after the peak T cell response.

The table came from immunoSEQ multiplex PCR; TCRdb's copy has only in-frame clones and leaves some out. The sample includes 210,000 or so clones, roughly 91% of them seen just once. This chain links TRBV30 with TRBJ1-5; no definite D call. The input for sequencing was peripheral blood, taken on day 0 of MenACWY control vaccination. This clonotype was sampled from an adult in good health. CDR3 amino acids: CAWSVLSGSQPQHF. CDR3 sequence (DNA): TGTGCCTGGAGTGTACTCTCCGGGTCCCAGCCCCAGCATTTT.